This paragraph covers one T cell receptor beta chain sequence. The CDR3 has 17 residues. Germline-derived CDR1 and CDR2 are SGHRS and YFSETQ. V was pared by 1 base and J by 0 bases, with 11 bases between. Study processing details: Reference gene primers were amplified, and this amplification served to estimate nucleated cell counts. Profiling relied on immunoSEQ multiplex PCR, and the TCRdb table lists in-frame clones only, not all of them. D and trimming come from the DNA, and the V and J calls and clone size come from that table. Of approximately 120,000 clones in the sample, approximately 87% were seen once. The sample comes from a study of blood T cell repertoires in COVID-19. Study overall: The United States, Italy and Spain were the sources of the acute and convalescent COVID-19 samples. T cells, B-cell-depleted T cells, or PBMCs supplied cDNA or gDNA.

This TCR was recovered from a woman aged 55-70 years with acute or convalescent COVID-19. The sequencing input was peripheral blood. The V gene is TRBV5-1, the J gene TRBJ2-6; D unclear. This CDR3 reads CASSLSQASSGANVLTF. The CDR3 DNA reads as TGCGCCAGCAGCTTGAGCCAGGCCAGCTCTGGGGCCAACGTCCTGACTTTC.